This record covers a single T cell receptor (beta chain). This specimen belongs to a study of T cell changes during pregnancy in multiple sclerosis. The CDR3 is made up of 15 amino acids. Per germline, CDR1 SGHNT and CDR2 YENEEA. Between the trimmed V and J ends, which lost 5 bases and 3 bases, there was a span of 17 bases. The repertoire was sequenced with immunoSEQ multiplex PCR; TCRdb's copy has only in-frame clones and lacks some. There are 60,000 to 70,000 clones in the sample; around 92% occur only once, and roughly 3% lies in the top ten. The source was peripheral blood, collected in the second trimester of pregnancy. The rearrangement uses TRBV11-3 and TRBJ2-7; possibly TRBD2 for D (6 bases). The clonotype comes from a female donor in good health, enrolled as a control in a pregnancy study. CDR3 residues: CASSGRVAGRYEQYF. DNA for the CDR3: TGTGCCAGCAGCGGACGGGTGGCGGGACGCTACGAGCAGTACTTC.